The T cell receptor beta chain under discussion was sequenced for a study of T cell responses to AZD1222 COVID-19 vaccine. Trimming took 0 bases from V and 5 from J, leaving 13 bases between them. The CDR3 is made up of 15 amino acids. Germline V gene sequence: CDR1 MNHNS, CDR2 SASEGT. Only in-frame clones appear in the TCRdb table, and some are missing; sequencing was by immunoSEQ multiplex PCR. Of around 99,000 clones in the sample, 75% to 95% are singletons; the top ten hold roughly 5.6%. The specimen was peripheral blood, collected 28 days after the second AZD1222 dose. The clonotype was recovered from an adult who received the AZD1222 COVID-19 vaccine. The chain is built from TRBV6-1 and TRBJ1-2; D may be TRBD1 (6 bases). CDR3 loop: CASSEAPGQPYGYTF. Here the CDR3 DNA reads TGTGCCAGCAGTGAAGCGCCCGGACAGCCATATGGCTACACCTTC.